This TCR beta chain was captured in a study of cytotoxic CD8 clonotypes in ibrutinib-treated CLL. Libraries were prepared by immunoSEQ multiplex PCR; TCRdb keeps only in-frame clonotypes and omits some of them. The data hold 97,000 or so clones, with roughly 80% observed a single time. This clone was found a few times. The V gene lost 2 bases and the J gene lost 3 bases, with 17 bases spanning the gap. The germline gives CDR1 SEHNR, CDR2 FQNEAQ (reference sequence). CDR3 size: 16 residues. This sequence joins TRBV7-9 and TRBJ2-7, with D hard to call. This TCR was recovered from a human donor with chronic lymphocytic leukemia. Sequenced here: PBMCs, sampled after 12 months of ibrutinib treatment. The CDR3 reads CASSLPVKSSLYEQYF. Here the CDR3 DNA reads TGTGCCAGCAGCTTACCGGTCAAATCTTCCCTCTACGAGCAGTACTTC. Using reference TRBV7-9 and TRBJ2-7 for the parts outside the CDR3, the full variable domain is DTGVSQNPRHKITKRGQNVTFRCDPISEHNRLYWYRQTLGQGPEFLTYFQNEAQLEKSRLLSDRFSAERPKGSFSTLEIQRTEQGDSAMYLCASSLPVKSSLYEQYFGPGTRLTVT.